This T cell receptor beta chain was observed in a study of T cells in Graves' hyperthyroidism and ophthalmopathy. Study as a whole: Upon initial diagnosis and before any treatment, peripheral blood was collected.

V lost 6 bases to trimming and J lost 0 bases, with 17 bases between them. The CDR3 consists of 16 residues. CDR1 is MNHEY and CDR2 is SVGEGT in the germline V gene. TCR beta CDR3 regions were amplified from RNA. First-round RT-PCR with HTBI primers amplified the TCR CDR3 region. TCRdb called the multiplex PCR reads again in MiXCR, with one record for every CDR3 protein. The sample shows some 340,000 distinct CDR3 sequences, 12% to 15% of them seen only once. This TCR was recovered from a woman aged 40 to 50 with Graves' ophthalmopathy. Sequenced input: blood. The chain employs TRBV6-2 or TRBV6-3 and TRBJ1-2; tentative D call: TRBD1 (6 bases). The DNA for the CDR3 is TGTGCCAGCAGCAGAACAGGGCTTGCCCCTAACTATGGCTACACCTTC. It translates to CASSRTGLAPNYGYTF.